A single T cell receptor (beta chain) is shown here with its context. CDR1 is MNHNS and CDR2 is SASEGT in the germline V gene. The CDR3 consists of 12 residues. Trimming shortened V by 2 bases and J by 8 bases, and 7 bases separated the two germline ends. Sequencing was performed with immunoSEQ multiplex PCR; in TCRdb, only in-frame clones are kept and a portion is missing. This repertoire shows 200,000 to 300,000 clones, roughly 81% found once; its top ten account for 7.5%. The sample is drawn from a study of blood T cell repertoires in COVID-19. The specimen sequenced was peripheral blood. This sequence originates from an elderly woman with COVID-19, enrolled during active disease. V and J are TRBV6-1 and TRBJ1-5; D is perhaps TRBD1 (5 bases). This CDR3 is CASSERGEPQHF. DNA for the CDR3: TGTGCCAGCAGTGAAAGGGGTGAGCCCCAGCATTTT.